This T cell receptor (beta chain) was retrieved from a study of T cell responses to AZD1222 COVID-19 vaccine. General study findings and limits: Per reports, nearly half of all spike-specific TCRs target regions that are unmutated in variants. The donor cohort was predominantly white British with a female majority, and clonal diversity may have been underestimated. There were vaccine-associated CD4 TCRs across spike, dominant at 160-218 and 743-854.

The CDR3 has 16 amino acids. Germline lookup yields CDR1 SGDLS and CDR2 YYNGEE. V gave up 3 bases and J gave up 5 bases, with 20 bases separating them. On this clone itself: The antigen remains undetermined.

Assay: immunoSEQ multiplex PCR; the TCRdb copy retains only in-frame clones and omits some. In the table there are about 80,000 clones, 80% to 90% of which are singletons. The J gene is TRBJ1-2, the V gene TRBV9; D is unresolved. The sequence derives from an adult who received the AZD1222 COVID-19 vaccine. Sample: peripheral blood, taken 28 days after the second AZD1222 dose. Here the CDR3 DNA reads TGTGCCAGCAGCGCGGGGAGGTTGCGTCGGGAATATGGCTACACCTTC. Its translation is CASSAGRLRREYGYTF.